This TCR beta chain was profiled in a study of T cells in localized non-small cell lung cancer. Comment on this clone: Its antigen is unknown.

Germline V gene data show CDR1 as SNHLY and CDR2 as FYNNEI. The CDR3 is made up of 13 amino acids. The V and J ends lost 8 bases and 6 bases, in that order; junction bases with no gene match: 8. Study outcomes and limitations: Within adjacent lung there appeared a median approximately 60 of the top 100 tumor clones.

Profiled with immunoSEQ multiplex PCR; TCRdb holds only in-frame clones, not every one. The sample gives about 82,000 clones, roughly 75% of which show up once; 15% to 20% is in the top ten. The source was PBMCs, collected before any cancer treatment. The source is a man aged 40 to 70 with stage II squamous cell lung carcinoma. The chain is built from TRBV2 and TRBJ1-1; 8 bases fit TRBD1. CDR3 amino acids: CASGARGQSEAFF. CDR3 coding DNA: TGTGCCAGCGGAGCCAGGGGGCAATCTGAAGCTTTCTTT.